This T cell receptor (beta chain) appears in the sequencing data of a study of T-cell memory formation after mild COVID-19. Overall study findings and caveats: The study found balanced CD4/CD8 in clones contracting day 15 to 85 and a CD4+ lean in later expanders. The second-wave clones peaking on day 37 were not confirmed as SARS-CoV-2-specific. The study detected some responding clones in pre-infection memory, suggesting cross-reactive memory joined. Clones that contracted clustered mainly in CM and EM if CD4+ and in EMRA if CD8+.

MiXCR, applied by TCRdb to the 5' RACE reads, yields one record per CDR3 protein. The table includes approximately 500,000 distinct CDR3 sequences, around 25% detected once. Regarding this clonotype: Its target is not known.

The length of the CDR3 is 14 residues. Germline loops: CDR1 MNHEY, CDR2 SMNVEV (reference sequence). With V trimmed by 6 bases and J by 3 bases, 4 bases remained unmatched. The TCR originated in an adult woman who had mild COVID-19 (a few samples of this study predate the infection). Cell type and time point are not known. The chain carries TRBV27 and TRBJ2-3; TRBD1 matches at 9 bases. The sample consisted of PBMCs or a T cell subset sorted from them (not recorded which). Here the CDR3 reads CASRTGGATDTQYF. CDR3 DNA: TGTGCCAGCAGGACAGGGGGTGCGACAGATACGCAGTATTTT.